This paragraph covers one T cell receptor beta chain sequence. Its antigen remains unknown. One entry per CDR3 protein, called by TCRdb with MiXCR from the RT-PCR reads. The sample holds 450,000 to 550,000 distinct CDR3 sequences, roughly 27% seen once. The sample belongs to a study of response to subunit inactivated influenza vaccine. Looked up from germline, CDR1 is SGHVS and CDR2 is FNYEAQ. The trim removed 8 bases at V and 1 base at J, leaving 5 bases unmatched. This CDR3 region has 14 residues. Notes on the study in general: Few additional T cells are recruited per seasonal influenza vaccination, authors suggested.

The chain employs TRBV7-6 and TRBJ2-4; 7 bases are a match to TRBD1. This sequence originates from a man aged 45-60 years who received an inactivated influenza vaccine. Source: CD4+ T cells sorted from PBMCs, taken roughly 5 days after vaccination. The DNA of the CDR3 is TGTGCCAGCTCTACAGGGGTGGCCAAAAACATTCAGTACTTC. Protein sequence: CASSTGVAKNIQYF.